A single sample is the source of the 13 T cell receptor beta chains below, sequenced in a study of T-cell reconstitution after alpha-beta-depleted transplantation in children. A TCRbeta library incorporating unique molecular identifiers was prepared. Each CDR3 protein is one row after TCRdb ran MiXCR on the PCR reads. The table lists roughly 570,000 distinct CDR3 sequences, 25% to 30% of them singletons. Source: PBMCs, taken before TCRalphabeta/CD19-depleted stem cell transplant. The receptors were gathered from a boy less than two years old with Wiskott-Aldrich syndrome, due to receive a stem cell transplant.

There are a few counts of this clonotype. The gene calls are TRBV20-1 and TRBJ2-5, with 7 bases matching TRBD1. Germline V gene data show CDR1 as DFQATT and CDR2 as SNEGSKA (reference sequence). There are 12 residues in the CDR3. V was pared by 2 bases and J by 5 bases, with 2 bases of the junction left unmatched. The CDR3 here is CSARNRGETQYF. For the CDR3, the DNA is TGCAGTGCTAGAAACAGGGGCGAGACCCAGTACTTC.

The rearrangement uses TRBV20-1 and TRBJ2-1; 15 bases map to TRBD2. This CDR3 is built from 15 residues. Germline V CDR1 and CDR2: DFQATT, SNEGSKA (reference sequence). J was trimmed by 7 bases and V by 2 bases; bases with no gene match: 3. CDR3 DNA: TGCAGTGCTAGACCCGGACTAGCGGGAGGGAATGAGCAGTTCTTC. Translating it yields CSARPGLAGGNEQFF.

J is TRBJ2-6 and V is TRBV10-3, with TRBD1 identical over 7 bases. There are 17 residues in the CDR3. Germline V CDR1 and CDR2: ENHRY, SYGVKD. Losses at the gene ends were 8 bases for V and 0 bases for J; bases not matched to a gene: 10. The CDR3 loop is CAIRRDSPFSGANVLTF. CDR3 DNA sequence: TGTGCCATCCGCCGGGACAGCCCCTTCTCTGGGGCCAACGTCCTGACTTTC.

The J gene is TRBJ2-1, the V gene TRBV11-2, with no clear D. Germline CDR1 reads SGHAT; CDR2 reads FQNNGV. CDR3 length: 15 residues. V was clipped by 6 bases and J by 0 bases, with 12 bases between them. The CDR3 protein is CASRSTTISYNEQFF. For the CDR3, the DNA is TGTGCCAGCAGATCCACTACGATCTCCTACAATGAGCAGTTCTTC.

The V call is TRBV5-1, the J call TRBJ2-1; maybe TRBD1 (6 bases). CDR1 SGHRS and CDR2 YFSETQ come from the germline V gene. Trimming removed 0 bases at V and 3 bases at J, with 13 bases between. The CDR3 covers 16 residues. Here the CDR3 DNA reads TGCGCCAGCAGCTTGGAATCAGGGGCCTACTACAATGAGCAGTTCTTC. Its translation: CASSLESGAYYNEQFF. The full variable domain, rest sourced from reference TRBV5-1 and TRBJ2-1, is KAGVTQTPRYLIKTRGQQVTLSCSPISGHRSVSWYQQTPGQGLQFLFEYFSETQRNKGNFPGRFSGRQFSNSRSEMNVSTLELGDSALYLCASSLESGAYYNEQFFGPGTRLTVL.

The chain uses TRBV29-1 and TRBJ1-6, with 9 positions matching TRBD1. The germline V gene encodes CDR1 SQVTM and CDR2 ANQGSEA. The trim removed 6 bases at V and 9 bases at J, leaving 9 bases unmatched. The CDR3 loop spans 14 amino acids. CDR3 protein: CSVRLDRGGSPLHF. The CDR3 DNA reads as TGCAGCGTACGGCTGGACAGGGGCGGTTCACCCCTCCACTTT.

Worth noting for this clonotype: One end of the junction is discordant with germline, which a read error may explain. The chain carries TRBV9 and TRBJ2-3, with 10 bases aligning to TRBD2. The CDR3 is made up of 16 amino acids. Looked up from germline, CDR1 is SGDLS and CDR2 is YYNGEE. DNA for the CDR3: TGTGCCATCAGCGTAGCTAGCGGGGGACCCACAGATACGCAGTATTTT. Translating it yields CAISVASGGPTDTQYF.

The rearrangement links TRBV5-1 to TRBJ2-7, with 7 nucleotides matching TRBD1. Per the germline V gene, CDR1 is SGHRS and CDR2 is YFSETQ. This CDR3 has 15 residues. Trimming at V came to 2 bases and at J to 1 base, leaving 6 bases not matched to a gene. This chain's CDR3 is CASSFWTGRSYEQYF. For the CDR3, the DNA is TGCGCCAGCAGCTTCTGGACAGGACGATCCTACGAGCAGTACTTC.

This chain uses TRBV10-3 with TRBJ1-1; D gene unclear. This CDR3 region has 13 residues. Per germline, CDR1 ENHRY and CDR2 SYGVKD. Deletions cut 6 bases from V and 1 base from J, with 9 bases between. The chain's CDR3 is CAIRNTENTEAFF. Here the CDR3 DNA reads TGTGCCATCAGAAACACAGAGAACACTGAAGCTTTCTTT.

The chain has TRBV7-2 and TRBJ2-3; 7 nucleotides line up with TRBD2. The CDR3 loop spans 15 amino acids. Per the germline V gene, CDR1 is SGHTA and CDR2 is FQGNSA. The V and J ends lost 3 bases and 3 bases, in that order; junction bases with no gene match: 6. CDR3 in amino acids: CASSLVGGPTDTQYF. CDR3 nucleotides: TGTGCCAGCAGCTTGGTGGGAGGGCCAACAGATACGCAGTATTTT.

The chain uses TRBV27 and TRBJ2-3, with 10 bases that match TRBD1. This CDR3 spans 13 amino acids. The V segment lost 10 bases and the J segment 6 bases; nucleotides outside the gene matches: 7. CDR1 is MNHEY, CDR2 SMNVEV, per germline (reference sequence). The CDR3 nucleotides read TGTGCCACCCTCGGACAGGGGGGGGATACGCAGTATTTT. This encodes CATLGQGGDTQYF.

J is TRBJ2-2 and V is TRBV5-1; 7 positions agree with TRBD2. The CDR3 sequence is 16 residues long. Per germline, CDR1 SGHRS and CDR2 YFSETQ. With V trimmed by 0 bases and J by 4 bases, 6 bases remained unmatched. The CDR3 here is CASSLGGGSITGELFF. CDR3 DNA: TGCGCCAGCAGCTTGGGAGGCGGGAGCATCACCGGGGAGCTGTTTTTT.

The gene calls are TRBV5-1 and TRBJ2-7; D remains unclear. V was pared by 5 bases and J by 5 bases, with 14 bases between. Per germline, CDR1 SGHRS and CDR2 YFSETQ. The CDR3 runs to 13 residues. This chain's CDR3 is CASRLSPGDEQYF. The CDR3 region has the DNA TGCGCCAGCAGACTGAGCCCCGGCGACGAGCAGTACTTC.